The TCR beta chain described here comes from a study of cytotoxic CD8 clonotypes in ibrutinib-treated CLL. Turning to the study itself: Response was recorded as partial in around 25 patients and complete in 2; at median roughly 73 months, 14 remained remitted and about 12 had progressed.

In this sample, this clone turned up a few times. Its antigen remains unidentified. Per germline, CDR1 SQVTM and CDR2 ANQGSEA. The J segment lost 4 bases and the V segment lost 4 bases, leaving 9 bases of the junction unmatched. The CDR3 totals 15 residues. Study results and limitations: Stable or contracted on treatment, public clonotypes were also uncommon.

Libraries were prepared by immunoSEQ multiplex PCR; TCRdb keeps only in-frame clonotypes and omits some of them. The sample has approximately 330,000 clones; roughly 80% are singletons. The V and J genes are TRBV29-1 and TRBJ2-5; 10 nucleotides agree with TRBD1. The sample consisted of PBMCs, taken before ibrutinib treatment. The clonotype was recovered from a human donor with chronic lymphocytic leukemia. The CDR3, as DNA: TGCAGCGTTGGAGACAGGGGGCTTGAAGGAGAGACCCAGTACTTC. Protein sequence: CSVGDRGLEGETQYF. The entire variable domain, with the rest obtained from reference TRBV29-1 and TRBJ2-5, is as follows: SAVISQKPSRDICQRGTSLTIQCQVDSQVTMMFWYRQQPGQSLTLIATANQGSEATYESGFVIDKFPISRPNLTFSTLTVSNMSPEDSSIYLCSVGDRGLEGETQYFGPGTRLLVL.